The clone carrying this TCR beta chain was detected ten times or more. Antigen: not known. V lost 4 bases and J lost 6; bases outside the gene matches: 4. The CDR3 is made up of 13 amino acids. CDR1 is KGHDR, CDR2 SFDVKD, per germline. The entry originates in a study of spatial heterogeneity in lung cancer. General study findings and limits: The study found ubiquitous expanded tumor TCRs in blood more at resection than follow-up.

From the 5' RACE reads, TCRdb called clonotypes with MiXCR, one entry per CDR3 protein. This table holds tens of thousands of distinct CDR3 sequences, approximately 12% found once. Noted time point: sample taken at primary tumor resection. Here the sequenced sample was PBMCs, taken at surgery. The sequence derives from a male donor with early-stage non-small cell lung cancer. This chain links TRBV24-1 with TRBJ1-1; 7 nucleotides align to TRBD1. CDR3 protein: CATSDGTVSEAFF. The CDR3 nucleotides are TGTGCCACCAGTGACGGGACAGTTTCTGAAGCTTTCTTT.